What follows are 17 T cell receptor delta chains derived from one specimen sequenced in a study of gamma-delta T cells after stem cell transplantation. TCRdb redid the clone calls on the RT-PCR reads with CATT. The sample holds 2,500 or so delta-chain clones, 3% to 3.5% seen once. Specimen: gamma-delta T cells. These receptors all come from a human donor. It is not recorded whose cells these are; they may come from a transplant donor.

The sample holds a few counts of this clone. TCRdb's protein, taken from a much larger clone, differs from this DNA's translation at residue 10, likely owing to a read error; the protein displayed comes from the DNA. The rearrangement joins TRDV3 to TRDJ1; the D is unclear. This CDR3 spans 14 amino acids. Germline values: CDR1 TVYSNPD, CDR2 GDNSRS (reference sequence). The CDR3 protein is CALVPPRNTGKLIF. The CDR3 DNA reads TGTGCCTTGGTACCCCCGCGGAACACCGGTAAACTCATCTTT. The entire variable domain, with the rest obtained from reference TRDV3 and TRDJ1, is as follows: CDKVTQSSPDQTVASGSEVVLLCTYDTVYSNPDLFWYRIRPDYSFQFVFYGDNSRSEGADFTQGRFSVKHILTQKAFHLVISPVRTEDSATYYCALVPPRNTGKLIFGKGTRVTVEP.

The table lists this clone with a few counts. Its ends do not fully match the called genes, so a read error is possible. The chain employs TRDV2 and TRDJ1, with 12 bases lining up with TRDD3. The CDR3 contains 17 residues. Per germline, CDR1 GEAIGNYY and CDR2 EKD. The DNA for the CDR3 is TGCGCCTGTGACACCGTAGGACTGGGGGATACTCCCGATAAACTCATCTTT. This codes for CACDTVGLGDTPDKLIF.

This clone was seen more than once but under ten times. A read error likely explains why the TCRdb protein, taken from a much larger clone, differs from this DNA's translation at residue 9; the protein shown is translated from the DNA. V and J are TRDV2 and TRDJ1; 7 nucleotides match TRDD3. This CDR3 is built from 17 residues. Trimming cost V 7 bases and J 4 bases; bases outside gene matches: 20. In germline, CDR1 is GEAIGNYY, CDR2 EKD. CDR3 amino acids: CACSILGTNTGHDKLIF. The CDR3 DNA reads TGTGCCTGCAGCATACTGGGGACTAATACGGGCCACGATAAACTCATCTTT.

This clone is labeled medium-sized (0.01 to 0.1%). This chain connects TRDV2 to TRDJ1; possibly TRDD3 for D (6 bases). Per germline, CDR1 GEAIGNYY and CDR2 EKD. Trimming pared 3 bases from V and 1 base from J, leaving 26 bases between. The CDR3 runs to 19 residues. The CDR3: CACDGPLSAGAHVTDKLIF. The DNA for the CDR3 is TGTGCCTGTGACGGACCCCTTAGTGCTGGGGCCCATGTCACCGATAAACTCATCTTT.

Worth noting for this clone: The amino acid sequence in TCRdb belongs to a much larger clone and departs from this DNA's translation at residue 7, likely a sequencing read error; the sequence shown is translated from the DNA. V usage is TRDV2 and J usage is TRDJ1, with D tentatively TRDD3 (5 bases). The V gene lost 3 bases and the J gene lost 4 bases, with 17 bases spanning the gap. The CDR3 is 15 amino acids. Germline-derived CDR1 and CDR2 are GEAIGNYY and EKD. The chain's CDR3 is CACDPLEDPGDKLIF. In DNA form, the CDR3 reads TGTGCCTGTGACCCACTGGAGGATCCCGGCGATAAACTCATCTTT.

Sample share makes this clone medium-sized. V and J are TRDV2 and TRDJ1; 10 bases fit TRDD3. The junction had 18 bases not matched to a gene; V was cut back by 3 bases and J by 0 bases. Germline V CDR1 and CDR2: GEAIGNYY, EKD. The CDR3 totals 20 residues. Here the CDR3 DNA reads TGTGCCTGTGACTCCATTGTACTGGGGGATCCCCCTCCATACACCGATAAACTCATCTTT. It translates to CACDSIVLGDPPPYTDKLIF.

This clone turned up a few times. TCRdb has a much larger clone's protein, which differs at residue 9 from the translation of this DNA, likely because of a read error; what is shown is the protein translated from the DNA. V and J are TRDV2 and TRDJ3; 8 bases map to TRDD3. The junction had 9 bases not matched to a gene; V was cut back by 0 bases and J by 0 bases. The germline gives CDR1 GEAIGNYY, CDR2 EKD. The CDR3 extends over 20 amino acids. The CDR3: CACDTVLGGTLSWDTRQMFF. The CDR3 DNA sequence: TGTGCCTGTGACACCGTACTGGGGGGTACCCTCTCCTGGGACACCCGACAGATGTTTTTC.

This chain joins TRDV2 and TRDJ1; TRDD3 aligns across 11 bases. This CDR3 comprises 17 residues. Germline V gives CDR1 GEAIGNYY, CDR2 EKD. V shed 1 base and J 2 bases; nucleotides not matched to a gene: 8. The CDR3, as DNA: TGTGCCTGTGACACTCTACTGGGGGATAAGAGAACCGATAAACTCATCTTT. Protein product: CACDTLLGDKRTDKLIF.

Only a few counts were recorded for this clone. The protein that TCRdb holds for this DNA derives from a much larger clone and differs from the translated DNA at residue 3, which likely indicates a read error; the protein shown here is translated from the DNA. This chain joins TRDV2 and TRDJ1, with 9 bases fitting TRDD3. The CDR3 extends over 18 amino acids. J was trimmed by 1 base and V by 8 bases; bases with no gene match: 19. CDR1 is GEAIGNYY, CDR2 EKD, per germline. CDR3 nucleotides: TGTGCCTACTCCTTCCTCACTGGGGGAAGAGAGACCACCGATAAACTCATCTTT. Its translation is CAYSFLTGGRETTDKLIF.

This clone was detected only a few times. A read error is the likely source, as a far larger clone sits one nucleotide away. CDR3 bases: TGTGCCCGTGACACCGTTTCTTTTCCTCCGGGGGATACGCGTACCGATAAACTCATCTTT. This codes for CARDTVSFPPGDTRTDKLIF. The rearrangement uses TRDV2 and TRDJ1, with 10 bases aligning to TRDD3. Looked up from germline, CDR1 is GEAIGNYY and CDR2 is EKD. The CDR3 is made up of 20 amino acids.

Concerning this clone itself: A much larger clone is a single base away; this may be a read error. The V and J genes are TRDV1 and TRDJ1, with 10 bases matching TRDD3. The CDR3 runs to 29 residues. Looked up from germline, CDR1 is TSWWSYY and CDR2 is QGS. DNA for the CDR3: TGTGCTCTTGGGGAACCGATTACAGACGCAGGGTTCCTACGGATCCCTGACTGGGGGATCCCATCATACACCGATAAACTCACCTTT. Protein: CALGEPITDAGFLRIPDWGIPSYTDKLTF.

Concerning this clone: Just one base apart from a much larger clone, this may be a read error. The chain has TRDV2 and TRDJ1; 12 nucleotides match TRDD3. The germline V gene has CDR1 GEAIGNYY and CDR2 EKD. The CDR3 runs 16 residues. With V trimmed by 3 bases and J by 3 bases, 7 bases remained unmatched. The CDR3 here is CACDRVLGDTPDKLIF. In DNA, the CDR3 is TGTGCCTGTGACCGCGTACTGGGGGATACTCCCGATAAACTCATCTTT.

This clone has more than one count but fewer than ten. The sample carries other DNA sequences with the same CDR3. CDR3 sequence: CACDTLLGETDKLIF. CDR3 DNA: TGTGCCTGTGACACATTACTGGGGGAAACCGATAAACTCATCTTT. This chain uses TRDV2 with TRDJ1; 9 nucleotides line up with TRDD3. With V trimmed by 1 base and J by 2 bases, 4 bases remained unmatched. The CDR3 loop spans 15 amino acids. CDR1 GEAIGNYY and CDR2 EKD come from the germline V gene.

This clone showed up just a few times. The chain is built from TRDV2 and TRDJ1, with TRDD3 matching 13 bases. Unmatched junction bases numbered 9, after V lost 3 bases and J lost 0 bases. Germline CDR1 GEAIGNYY, CDR2 EKD. The CDR3 length is 18 residues. In nucleotides, the CDR3 is TGTGCCTGTGACTTACTGGGGGATACGAAGGGGTACACCGATAAACTCATCTTT. It translates to CACDLLGDTKGYTDKLIF.

Within the sample, this clone is medium-sized. The chain carries TRDV2 and TRDJ1; 13 bases are a match to TRDD3. Per the germline V gene, CDR1 is GEAIGNYY and CDR2 is EKD. There are 19 residues in the CDR3. J lost 5 bases, V lost 0 bases, and 14 bases had no gene match. CDR3 sequence reads: CACDTMELGDTRALDKLIF. The CDR3 coding sequence is TGTGCCTGTGACACCATGGAACTGGGGGATACGCGGGCACTGGATAAACTCATCTTT.

With regard to this clone: With a far larger clone one base away, a read error is the likely cause. The V and J genes are TRDV2 and TRDJ3, with a weak D call TRDD3 (6 bases). Germline CDR1 is GEAIGNYY and CDR2 is EKD. CDR3 length equals 21 residues. The CDR3 sequence is CACDTPPRGSPSDWDTRQTFF. CDR3 nucleotides: TGTGCCTGTGACACCCCCCCCCGGGGGAGTCCCTCGGACTGGGACACCCGACAGACGTTTTTC.

The chain links TRDV2 to TRDJ3; the match to TRDD3 covers 10 bases. V shed 3 bases, J shed 12 bases, and the junction held 22 bases outside the gene matches. Per the germline V gene, CDR1 is GEAIGNYY and CDR2 is EKD. The CDR3 has 20 amino acids. The CDR3 protein is CACDPVEADTGGFWHRQMFF. The CDR3 DNA reads as TGTGCCTGTGACCCGGTCGAGGCCGATACTGGGGGATTTTGGCACCGACAGATGTTTTTC.